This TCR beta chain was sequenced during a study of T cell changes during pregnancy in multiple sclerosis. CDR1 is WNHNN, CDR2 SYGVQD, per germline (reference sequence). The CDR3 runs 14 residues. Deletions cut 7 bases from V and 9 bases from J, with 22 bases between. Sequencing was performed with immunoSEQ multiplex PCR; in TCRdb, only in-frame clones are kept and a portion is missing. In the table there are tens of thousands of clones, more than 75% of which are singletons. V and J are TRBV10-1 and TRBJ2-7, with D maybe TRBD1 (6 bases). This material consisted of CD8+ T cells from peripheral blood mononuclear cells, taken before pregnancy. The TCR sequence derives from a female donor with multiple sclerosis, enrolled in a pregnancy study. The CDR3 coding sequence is TGCGCCAGCACAACAGGGACCGTATTTCGGGTGCAGTACTTC. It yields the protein CASTTGTVFRVQYF.